Below are 6 T cell receptor beta chains sequenced from a single sample in a study of cytomegalovirus exposure and HLA in healthy donors. In the PCR, 60 Vbeta and 13 Jbeta primers were used. Assay: immunoSEQ multiplex PCR; the TCRdb copy retains only in-frame clones and omits some. The table has 150,000 to 200,000 clones, approximately 82% seen once. Sequencing was done on a sample of PBMCs. The origin of the receptors is a young woman in good health and CMV-seronegative.

DNA for the CDR3: TGTGCCAGCAGTTACACCAGTGGAAACACCATATATTTT. Protein product: CASSYTSGNTIYF. This chain links TRBV6-5 with TRBJ1-3; D remains unclear. CDR1 and CDR2 from the germline V gene are MNHEY and SVGAGI. This CDR3 region has 13 residues. The V and J ends lost 2 bases and 3 bases respectively, with 5 bases between them.

This clone was counted once. The chain couples TRBV30 to TRBJ2-5; D unresolved. V lost 0 bases and J 4 bases, leaving 3 bases between the germline ends. The CDR3 totals 11 residues. CDR1 is GTSNPN, CDR2 SVGIG, per germline (reference sequence). The CDR3 is CAWSVAETQYF. CDR3 sequence (DNA): TGTGCCTGGAGTGTAGCAGAGACCCAGTACTTC.

This clone has a handful of counts. V is TRBV19 and J is TRBJ2-3, with D possibly matching TRBD1 (6 bases). Per the germline V gene, CDR1 is LNHDA and CDR2 is SQIVND (reference sequence). The CDR3 runs 16 residues. V was clipped by 5 bases and J by 2 bases, with 17 bases between them. The CDR3 DNA is TGTGCCAGTAGTCCCTCAACAGGGACCTTCACAGATACGCAGTATTTT. Protein product: CASSPSTGTFTDTQYF.

This clone has a handful of counts. This chain uses TRBV27 with TRBJ1-5; tentative D call: TRBD1 (5 bases). There are 14 residues in the CDR3. Trimming left V 5 bases short and J 4 bases short, with 12 bases between. Germline-derived CDR1 and CDR2 are MNHEY and SMNVEV (reference sequence). CDR3 loop: CASSPRVDNQPQHF. The CDR3 bases are TGTGCCAGCAGTCCCAGGGTTGATAATCAGCCCCAGCATTTT.

The chain couples TRBV4-2 to TRBJ2-5; possibly TRBD1 for D (6 bases). The DNA end lines up better with TRBJ2-7; the J call may be wrong. Germline lookup yields CDR1 LGHNA and CDR2 YNFKEQ. The CDR3 is made up of 14 amino acids. The CDR3 region has the DNA TGTGCCAGCAGCGAGCCGACAGGAGCCTACGAGCAGTACTTC. Translation gives CASSEPTGAYEQYF.

Concerning this clone itself: This specimen includes other DNA sequences encoding the same CDR3. The V and J genes are TRBV7-6 and TRBJ2-7; the match to TRBD1 covers 7 bases. Trimming cost V 1 base and J 2 bases; bases outside gene matches: 2. The CDR3 spans 14 residues. Germline V gives CDR1 SGHVS, CDR2 FNYEAQ. Here the CDR3 reads CASSLGTGAYEQYF. CDR3 sequence (DNA): TGTGCCAGCAGCTTAGGGACAGGAGCCTACGAGCAGTACTTC.